This TCR beta chain emerged from a study of shared clonotypes between healthy human individuals. The length of the CDR3 is 18 residues. The V gene's germline CDR1 is MDHEN and CDR2 SYDVKM. The V segment lost 3 bases and the J segment 5 bases; nucleotides outside the gene matches: 18. Worth noting for this clone: Its specificity is not known.

As processed by the authors: Junction-only sequences without quality scores came from ImmunoSEQ, so filtering differed. Libraries were prepared by immunoSEQ multiplex PCR; TCRdb keeps only in-frame clonotypes and omits some of them. V, J and clone size were drawn from that table, and D and trimming were deduced from the DNA. The repertoire holds roughly 2,000,000 clones, with just over 90% as singletons. Terminally differentiated effector memory CD45RA+ cells were left out of the naive CD8 fraction, which was CD45RO-negative and positively selected for CCR7. Donors, healthy HIV-negative adults, lacked recent acute infections or vaccinations. The study, taken as a whole, reports: There were few donors, and this limited the genetic and exposure-history diversity represented. Clonotype sharing among donors was expected to depend on sequencing depth.

The source is a man aged 18 to 30 in good health. Some clones in this sample may be carry-over from other donors' samples. Sequencing was done on a sample of naive CD8+ T cells from PBMCs. J is TRBJ1-1 and V is TRBV28; 7 bases are a match to TRBD1. CDR3 in DNA: TGTGCCAGCAGTTTCCCATCGGGAGGGGGCGCCCGGAGGACTGAAGCTTTCTTT. This gives the protein CASSFPSGGGARRTEAFF.